This is a list of T cell receptor beta chains from one sample in a study of CD8 T cells in ankylosing spondylitis. TCRdb reprocessed the 5' RACE reads with MiXCR, giving one entry per CDR3 protein. The table lists nearly 350,000 distinct CDR3 sequences, roughly 15% of them singletons. Sequencing input: blood, either unsorted or a sorted T cell fraction (not recorded which). These receptors were taken from a male donor with ankylosing spondylitis or in good health (not recorded which). Each CDR3 is given with its conserved first and last residue. The order of the fields is CDR3 DNA, CDR3 protein, D gene, V gene, J gene, clone size. A D gene is named only where the DNA matches it firmly. Rows may omit the clone size; those that give it use once, few, many or a size class.

CDR3 DNA: TGTGCCAGCAGTCCATCTAGCGGGAGGTTCTACGAGCAGTACTTC; CDR3 protein: CASSPSSGRFYEQYF; D gene: TRBD2; V gene: TRBV12-3/TRBV12-4; J gene: TRBJ2-7; clone size: many
CDR3 DNA: TGTGCCAGCAGCCTTAAAGACTCACTTTTCACCGGGGAGCTGTTTTTT; CDR3 protein: CASSLKDSLFTGELFF; D gene: .; V gene: TRBV7-9; J gene: TRBJ2-2; clone size: .
CDR3 DNA: TGCAGTGCTAGCGGGGGGGCCTACGAGCAGTACTTC; CDR3 protein: CSASGGAYEQYF; D gene: TRBD2; V gene: TRBV20-1; J gene: TRBJ2-7; clone size: many
CDR3 DNA: TGTGCCAGCAGTGAACCGGGAAGCCCGGGAAACACCATATATTTT; CDR3 protein: CASSEPGSPGNTIYF; D gene: .; V gene: TRBV25-1; J gene: TRBJ1-3; clone size: .
CDR3 DNA: TGTGCCAGCAGCAGGAGCGGGGCCGCGAACACCGGGGAGCTGTTTTTT; CDR3 protein: CASSRSGAANTGELFF; D gene: TRBD2; V gene: TRBV7-2; J gene: TRBJ2-2; clone size: few
CDR3 DNA: TGTGCCATCGCCTCAGGGGTGGGTGGCTACACCTTC; CDR3 protein: CAIASGVGGYTF; D gene: .; V gene: TRBV10-3; J gene: TRBJ1-2; clone size: .
CDR3 DNA: TGTGCCAGCAGGATAGTGAACACTGAAGCTTTCTTT; CDR3 protein: CASRIVNTEAFF; D gene: .; V gene: TRBV12-3/TRBV12-4; J gene: TRBJ1-1; clone size: few
CDR3 DNA: TGTGCCAGCAGCCCAGTAGGGCGGACGCGGGGCACAGATACGCAGTATTTT; CDR3 protein: CASSPVGRTRGTDTQYF; D gene: .; V gene: TRBV11-2; J gene: TRBJ2-3; clone size: .
CDR3 DNA: TGTGCCAGCAGCTGGCCTAGCGGACAAGAGACCCAGTACTTC; CDR3 protein: CASSWPSGQETQYF; D gene: TRBD2; V gene: TRBV7-8; J gene: TRBJ2-5; clone size: .
CDR3 DNA: TGTGCCAGCAGGTCACAGGTTTACTATGGCTACACCTTC; CDR3 protein: CASRSQVYYGYTF; D gene: .; V gene: TRBV12-3/TRBV12-4; J gene: TRBJ1-2; clone size: few
CDR3 DNA: TGTGCCAGTAGTATGACCGGTAAGCAGTTCTTC; CDR3 protein: CASSMTGKQFF; D gene: .; V gene: TRBV19; J gene: TRBJ2-1; clone size: .
CDR3 DNA: TGTGCCAGCAGCCACAGGCTCTCCAACAGGGACGAGCAGTTCTTC; CDR3 protein: CASSHRLSNRDEQFF; D gene: .; V gene: TRBV12-3/TRBV12-4; J gene: TRBJ2-1; clone size: many
CDR3 DNA: TGCGCCAGCAGCCGAAACCTTAGACAGGCCACAACTTACGAGCAGTACTTC; CDR3 protein: CASSRNLRQATTYEQYF; D gene: .; V gene: TRBV5-1; J gene: TRBJ2-7; clone size: .
CDR3 DNA: TGCGCCAGCAGTGTTCAGGGGGAGACCCAGTACTTC; CDR3 protein: CASSVQGETQYF; D gene: .; V gene: TRBV5-1; J gene: TRBJ2-5; clone size: .
CDR3 DNA: TGTGCCATCAGTGAGTCGGTGAGAGAGACCCAGTACTTC; CDR3 protein: CAISESVRETQYF; D gene: .; V gene: TRBV10-3; J gene: TRBJ2-5; clone size: .
CDR3 DNA: TGCGCCAGCAGTGCCGGGACTAGCGAGGAGACCCAGTACTTC; CDR3 protein: CASSAGTSEETQYF; D gene: TRBD2; V gene: TRBV5-1; J gene: TRBJ2-5; clone size: many
CDR3 DNA: TGCGCCAGCAGAGGATCCGAAGTATTTATGAACACTGAAGCTTTCTTT; CDR3 protein: CASRGSEVFMNTEAFF; D gene: .; V gene: TRBV5-1; J gene: TRBJ1-1; clone size: many
CDR3 DNA: TGTGCCAGCAGCTTATTGGGGGCGGGCGGATCCGGGGAGCTGTTTTTT; CDR3 protein: CASSLLGAGGSGELFF; D gene: .; V gene: TRBV7-8; J gene: TRBJ2-2; clone size: few
CDR3 DNA: TGTGCCAGCAGCCTCACCGGGACAGGGGACGAAAAACTGTTTTTT; CDR3 protein: CASSLTGTGDEKLFF; D gene: TRBD1; V gene: TRBV3-1; J gene: TRBJ1-4; clone size: few
CDR3 DNA: TGTGCCAGCAGCAGGGTGTCGACAGATACGCAGTATTTT; CDR3 protein: CASSRVSTDTQYF; D gene: .; V gene: TRBV6-4; J gene: TRBJ2-3; clone size: many
CDR3 DNA: TGTGCCAGCAGCTCCGGGACAGGTTTTTTTAGCTCCTACGAGCAGTACTTC; CDR3 protein: CASSSGTGFFSSYEQYF; D gene: TRBD1; V gene: TRBV5-5; J gene: TRBJ2-7; clone size: few
CDR3 DNA: TGTGCCAGCAGCCCACCCGGACAATCTGAAGCTTTCTTT; CDR3 protein: CASSPPGQSEAFF; D gene: .; V gene: TRBV7-6; J gene: TRBJ1-1; clone size: few